The 15 T cell receptor beta chains below come from one sample, sequenced in a study of blood T cell repertoires in COVID-19. Sequencing used immunoSEQ multiplex PCR; TCRdb keeps in-frame clones, though not all of them. The sample includes about 98,000 clones, more than 70% of them seen just once. The sample consisted of peripheral blood. These receptors originate from a man aged 65 to 85 with acute or convalescent COVID-19.

This clone was counted only a few times. This chain connects TRBV14 to TRBJ1-3; D gene unclear. Germline V gene lookup returns CDR1 SGHDN and CDR2 FVKESK. CDR3 length: 15 residues. Between the trimmed V and J ends, which lost 1 base and 0 bases, there was a span of 7 bases. The CDR3 DNA sequence: TGTGCCAGCAGCCAAGCGATTAGCTCTGGAAACACCATATATTTT. This translates into CASSQAISSGNTIYF.

This chain connects TRBV4-1 to TRBJ2-7; no clear D gene. V was cut by 4 bases and J by 4 bases, with 26 bases left in between. The germline V gene has CDR1 MGHRA and CDR2 YSYEKL. The CDR3 sequence is 18 residues long. In nucleotides, the CDR3 is TGCGCCAGCAGCCCGGCCACCATCCGGGTCCCGGCCGGGTACGAGCAGTACTTC. This codes for CASSPATIRVPAGYEQYF.

This clone occurred a few times. The CDR3 DNA follows: TGCGCCAGCAGCATGACAGGGAGGGAGCAGTACTTC. It codes for CASSMTGREQYF. The rearrangement uses TRBV5-1 and TRBJ2-7, with TRBD1 as a possible D gene (7 bases). Looked up from germline, CDR1 is SGHRS and CDR2 is YFSETQ. V lost 4 bases and J lost 7, with 12 bases in between. The CDR3 runs 12 residues.

This chain uses TRBV7-3 with TRBJ2-7, with TRBD2 matching 8 bases. This CDR3 is 15 amino acids long. Per germline, CDR1 SGHTA and CDR2 FQGTGA. After removal of 0 bases from V and 5 bases from J, the junction contained 6 bases not matched to a gene. The DNA for the CDR3 is TGTGCCAGCAGCTTAACTACGGGAGGGCCACACGAGCAGTACTTC. Translation: CASSLTTGGPHEQYF.

The chain couples TRBV24-1 to TRBJ2-1; D uncertain. CDR3 length: 16 residues. The ends were cut back, 3 bases at V and 5 bases at J, with 16 bases in the middle. Germline V CDR1 and CDR2: KGHDR, SFDVKD. Written as DNA, the CDR3 is TGTGCCACCAGTGATCCCGCGGCTGGAAGGAACAATGAGCAGTTCTTC. Protein product: CATSDPAAGRNNEQFF.

The CDR3 coding sequence is TGTGCCAGCTCACCACCGGGGGGGACGGGGAATGAGCAGTTCTTC. Residues: CASSPPGGTGNEQFF. This sequence joins TRBV18 and TRBJ2-1, with TRBD2 identical over 7 bases. J was trimmed by 7 bases and V by 0 bases; bases with no gene match: 6. This CDR3 has 15 amino acids. From germline, CDR1 is KGHSH and CDR2 LQKENI.

Here the CDR3 DNA reads TGTGCCAGCAGCGGGGGAGGACTATTTGCGGATACGCAGTATTTT. This codes for CASSGGGLFADTQYF. The rearrangement uses TRBV7-2 and TRBJ2-3, with D possibly TRBD2 on 6 matching bases. Trimming took off 5 bases at V and 6 bases at J, with 18 bases between the two ends. The CDR3 has 15 amino acids. Germline CDR1 and CDR2: SGHTA and FQGNSA.

The CDR3 region has the DNA TGTGCCAGTAGTATCGACAGACAAGAGACCCAGTACTTC. Translated, it gives CASSIDRQETQYF. The chain is built from TRBV19 and TRBJ2-5; possibly TRBD1 for D (5 bases). The V and J ends lost 3 bases and 2 bases respectively, with 7 bases between them. The germline V gene encodes CDR1 LNHDA and CDR2 SQIVND (reference sequence). The CDR3 is 13 residues long.

CDR3 sequence reads: CASPLEARNTEAFF. CDR3 sequence (DNA): TGTGCCAGTCCCCTCGAGGCCAGGAACACTGAAGCTTTCTTT. The genes are TRBV28 and TRBJ1-1; no clear D. With 9 bases removed from V and 1 base from J, the gap between germline ends came to 15 bases. The CDR3 covers 14 residues. The V gene's germline CDR1 is MDHEN and CDR2 SYDVKM.

The chain employs TRBV24-1 and TRBJ2-1, with 7 positions matching TRBD1. This CDR3 contains 16 residues. Germline CDR1 KGHDR, CDR2 SFDVKD. Trimming at V came to 3 bases and at J to 3 bases, leaving 7 bases not matched to a gene. For the CDR3, the DNA is TGTGCCACCAGTGATCCCGGGACAGCCGACTACAATGAGCAGTTCTTC. Amino acid sequence: CATSDPGTADYNEQFF.

The genes are TRBV6-5 and TRBJ2-2; no definite D call. With 0 bases removed from V and 6 bases from J, the gap between germline ends came to 8 bases. The CDR3 sequence is 14 residues long. Looked up from germline, CDR1 is MNHEY and CDR2 is SVGAGI. CDR3 bases: TGTGCCAGCAGTTACTCGTGGGCTGCCGGGGAGCTGTTTTTT. Translated, it gives CASSYSWAAGELFF.

The chain employs TRBV6-5 and TRBJ2-7, with TRBD1 matching 9 bases. The CDR3 runs 15 residues. V trimming: 5 bases; J trimming: 2 bases; junction bases outside the gene matches: 7. CDR1 is MNHEY, CDR2 SVGAGI, per germline. The CDR3 nucleotides read TGTGCCAGCAGTCAACCGGGACAGGGAGCCTACGAGCAGTACTTC. This translates into CASSQPGQGAYEQYF.

The chain is built from TRBV18 and TRBJ2-2, with 8 bases matching TRBD1. CDR3 length: 15 residues. Germline V CDR1 and CDR2: KGHSH, LQKENI. The V and J ends lost 2 bases and 5 bases, in that order; junction bases with no gene match: 4. The CDR3 reads CASSPSRGRTGELFF. The CDR3 DNA reads as TGTGCCAGCTCACCAAGCAGGGGGCGGACCGGGGAGCTGTTTTTT.

V usage is TRBV6-5 and J usage is TRBJ2-7; TRBD2 is a possible D gene (6 bases). V was pared by 0 bases and J by 0 bases, with 12 bases between. The CDR3 runs 16 residues. Per germline, CDR1 MNHEY and CDR2 SVGAGI. The CDR3 DNA sequence: TGTGCCAGCAGTTACTCTGGAGGGGAATACTCCTACGAGCAGTACTTC. Its translation is CASSYSGGEYSYEQYF.

This clone appeared a single time. This chain joins TRBV7-2 and TRBJ1-5; D is unresolved. This CDR3 has 17 residues. Per germline, CDR1 SGHTA and CDR2 FQGNSA. Trimming shortened V by 2 bases and J by 2 bases, and 16 bases separated the two germline ends. CDR3 nucleotide sequence: TGTGCCAGCAGCTTATTGCGTCCATCGAGGGGCAATCAGCCCCAGCATTTT. It specifies CASSLLRPSRGNQPQHF.